Following are 31 T cell receptor beta chains from one sample sequenced in a study of blood T cell repertoires in COVID-19. Libraries were prepared by immunoSEQ multiplex PCR; TCRdb keeps only in-frame clonotypes and omits some of them. The table lists about 100,000 clones, roughly 88% of them singletons. Source material: peripheral blood. These receptors all stem from a human donor in a cohort sampled during active COVID-19.

The chain couples TRBV18 to TRBJ1-5; tentatively, D is TRBD1 (6 bases). V was clipped by 6 bases and J by 4 bases, with 10 bases between them. CDR1 and CDR2 (germline): KGHSH, LQKENI. This CDR3 has 13 residues. CDR3 in amino acids: CASSTDRNQPQHF. CDR3 nucleotide sequence: TGTGCCAGCTCTACCGACAGGAATCAGCCCCAGCATTTT.

The CDR3 is CAISSLETQYF. For the CDR3, the DNA is TGTGCCATCAGTTCTCTGGAGACCCAGTACTTC. The chain has TRBV10-3 and TRBJ2-5; D is unclear. The ends were cut back, 5 bases at V and 5 bases at J, with 6 bases in the middle. CDR1 ENHRY and CDR2 SYGVKD come from the germline V gene. The CDR3 covers 11 residues.

CDR3 residues: CASSKKRAGGVQETQYF. The CDR3 DNA follows: TGTGCCAGCAGCAAAAAAAGGGCGGGAGGGGTACAAGAGACCCAGTACTTC. The chain joins TRBV7-2 to TRBJ2-5; the match to TRBD2 covers 9 bases. This CDR3 comprises 17 residues. Trimming cost V 5 bases and J 2 bases; bases outside gene matches: 12. In germline, CDR1 is SGHTA, CDR2 FQGNSA.

This sequence joins TRBV7-2 and TRBJ1-2, with a tentative D call TRBD1 (5 bases). CDR1 and CDR2 (germline): SGHTA, FQGNSA. V lost 7 bases, J lost 3 bases, and 24 bases lay in between. The CDR3 covers 17 residues. CDR3 residues: CASTQTTGPYIHYGYTF. The CDR3 bases are TGTGCCAGCACCCAAACAACAGGACCTTACATTCACTATGGCTACACCTTC. Supplemented by reference TRBV7-2 and TRBJ1-2, the full variable domain reads GAGVSQSPSNKVTEKGKDVELRCDPISGHTALYWYRQSLGQGLEFLIYFQGNSAPDKSGLPSDRFSAERTGGSVSTLTIQRTQQEDSAVYLCASTQTTGPYIHYGYTFGSGTRLTVV.

V usage is TRBV7-2 and J usage is TRBJ2-3; no firm D call. CDR1 and CDR2 from the germline V gene are SGHTA and FQGNSA. The CDR3 sequence is 16 residues long. Trimming cost V 3 bases and J 0 bases, with 13 bases left between them. CDR3 in DNA: TGTGCCAGCAGCTTGCGGCCCCGGCTAAGCACAGATACGCAGTATTTT. Its translation: CASSLRPRLSTDTQYF.

V is TRBV27 and J is TRBJ2-1, with 10 bases lining up with TRBD2. CDR3 size: 17 residues. The J segment lost 4 bases and the V segment lost 6 bases, leaving 12 bases of the junction unmatched. CDR1 and CDR2 from the germline V gene are MNHEY and SMNVEV (reference sequence). The CDR3 spells CASRTRKGLAIYNEQFF. The CDR3 DNA is TGTGCCAGCAGAACGCGGAAGGGACTAGCGATATACAATGAGCAGTTCTTC.

A single count supports this clone. The V and J genes are TRBV11-3 and TRBJ2-7, with D maybe TRBD1 (5 bases). There are 13 residues in the CDR3. Germline loops: CDR1 SGHNT, CDR2 YENEEA. The V end was cut by 1 base, the J end by 6 bases, with 10 bases between. For the CDR3, the DNA is TGTGCCAGCAGCTTAGTGGGGCAGAGCGAGCAGTACTTC. It specifies CASSLVGQSEQYF.

This sequence joins TRBV19 and TRBJ1-5; tentatively, D is TRBD1 (5 bases). CDR1 is LNHDA and CDR2 is SQIVND in the germline V gene (reference sequence). CDR3 length: 15 residues. V lost 7 bases, J lost 4 bases, and 17 bases lay in between. The CDR3, as DNA: TGTGCCAGTACCCCGGGGAGGGGTCCAAATCAGCCCCAGCATTTT. Translated: CASTPGRGPNQPQHF.

The V and J genes are TRBV11-2 and TRBJ1-5, with 10 nucleotides matching TRBD1. The CDR3 extends over 14 amino acids. Germline trimming cut 5 bases from V and 6 bases from J; bases unmatched to any gene: 4. Per germline, CDR1 SGHAT and CDR2 FQNNGV. CDR3 in amino acids: CASSAGTGVQPQHF. Here the CDR3 DNA reads TGTGCCAGCAGCGCCGGGACAGGGGTTCAGCCCCAGCATTTT.

This clone was seen once. The V call is TRBV5-1, the J call TRBJ2-7; 9 nucleotides align to TRBD1. This CDR3 has 14 amino acids. Germline values: CDR1 SGHRS, CDR2 YFSETQ. The trim removed 4 bases at V and 1 base at J, leaving 3 bases unmatched. The CDR3 loop is CASSQGQGSYEQYF. In nucleotides, the CDR3 is TGCGCCAGCAGCCAGGGACAGGGTTCCTACGAGCAGTACTTC.

The CDR3 protein is CASSFRDLREWFF. CDR3 DNA: TGTGCCAGCAGCTTCCGGGACCTTCGGGAGTGGTTCTTC. The V and J genes are TRBV5-4 and TRBJ2-1; tentatively, D is TRBD2 (6 bases). The germline V and J ends were trimmed by 2 bases and 15 bases, with 18 bases remaining between them. This CDR3 has 13 residues. The V gene's germline CDR1 is SGHNT and CDR2 YYREEE (reference sequence). The whole variable domain, remainder taken from reference TRBV5-4 and TRBJ2-1, is ETGVTQSPTHLIKTRGQQVTLRCSSQSGHNTVSWYQQALGQGPQFIFQYYREEENGRGNFPPRFSGLQFPNYSSELNVNALELDDSALYLCASSFRDLREWFFGPGTRLTVL.

The rearrangement links TRBV19 to TRBJ1-5; 7 bases agree with TRBD1. V was clipped by 10 bases and J by 0 bases; unmatched bases: 9. CDR3 size: 15 residues. From germline, CDR1 is LNHDA and CDR2 SQIVND (reference sequence). CDR3 protein: CATESGQSSNQPQHF. DNA for the CDR3: TGTGCCACCGAGTCGGGACAGAGTAGCAATCAGCCCCAGCATTTT.

This clone turned up a few times. The V gene is TRBV6-5, the J gene TRBJ2-5, with TRBD1 identical over 7 bases. CDR1 and CDR2 (germline): MNHEY, SVGAGI. The V segment lost 4 bases and the J segment 4 bases; nucleotides outside the gene matches: 12. The CDR3 spans 16 residues. The CDR3 sequence is CASSWGFTGDRETQYF. The DNA for the CDR3 is TGTGCCAGCAGTTGGGGGTTTACAGGGGACCGAGAGACCCAGTACTTC.

This chain joins TRBV6-5 and TRBJ2-3; no clear D gene. Germline V CDR1 and CDR2: MNHEY, SVGAGI. The CDR3 is made up of 12 amino acids. Trimming took off 6 bases at V and 1 base at J, with 5 bases between the two ends. CDR3 region: CASRRGTDTQYF. The DNA of the CDR3 is TGTGCCAGCAGACGCGGCACAGATACGCAGTATTTT.

The chain has TRBV19 and TRBJ1-1; the D gene is possibly TRBD1 (6 bases). Trimming cost V 3 bases and J 5 bases, with 19 bases left between them. The CDR3 has 16 amino acids. Germline assignment: CDR1 LNHDA and CDR2 SQIVND (reference sequence). The CDR3 reads CASSITGGYLGTEAFF. As DNA, the CDR3 is TGTGCCAGTAGTATCACGGGGGGCTACCTGGGGACTGAAGCTTTCTTT.

Here the CDR3 reads CASSLVGRGQGVLGGYTF. The CDR3 nucleotides read TGTGCCAGCAGTTTGGTCGGAAGGGGTCAGGGGGTTTTGGGCGGCTACACCTTC. The rearrangement uses TRBV28 and TRBJ1-2, with TRBD1 matching 7 bases. CDR3 length: 18 amino acids. CDR1 and CDR2 from the germline V gene are MDHEN and SYDVKM. With V trimmed by 3 bases and J by 8 bases, 21 bases remained unmatched.

This clone has only one observation. The chain is built from TRBV30 and TRBJ2-1; TRBD2 agrees at 12 bases. In germline, CDR1 is GTSNPN, CDR2 SVGIG (reference sequence). V lost 3 bases, J lost 6 bases, and 6 bases stayed unmatched. CDR3 size: 15 residues. The CDR3 region is CAWRVLAGGPNEQFF. CDR3 nucleotides: TGTGCCTGGAGGGTACTAGCGGGAGGACCCAATGAGCAGTTCTTC.

The chain has TRBV4-3 and TRBJ1-3, with D tentatively TRBD1 (6 bases). CDR1 and CDR2 (germline): LGHNA, YSLEER. The ends were cut back, 0 bases at V and 2 bases at J, with 17 bases in the middle. The CDR3 runs 18 residues. CDR3 sequence: CASSQDQGPGRPGNTIYF. CDR3 sequence (DNA): TGCGCCAGCAGCCAAGATCAGGGGCCGGGGAGACCTGGAAACACCATATATTTT.

A single count supports this clone. DNA of the CDR3: TGTGCCAGCAGTTATACCGGACAGGGGTCTTACGAGCAGTACTTC. It yields the protein CASSYTGQGSYEQYF. The chain combines TRBV6-6 with TRBJ2-7; 9 bases agree with TRBD1. This CDR3 spans 15 amino acids. From germline, CDR1 is MNHNY and CDR2 SVGAGI (reference sequence). The V segment lost 3 bases and the J segment 4 bases; nucleotides outside the gene matches: 7.

The J gene is TRBJ2-4, the V gene TRBV28; 8 bases are a match to TRBD2. Germline-derived CDR1 and CDR2 are MDHEN and SYDVKM. CDR3 length: 16 amino acids. With V trimmed by 3 bases and J by 0 bases, 4 bases remained unmatched. The CDR3 here is CASSFGSGVAKNIQYF. The CDR3 DNA sequence: TGTGCCAGCAGTTTCGGTAGCGGGGTAGCCAAAAACATTCAGTACTTC.

The V call is TRBV4-1, the J call TRBJ2-6; D may be TRBD1 (6 bases). Germline lookup yields CDR1 MGHRA and CDR2 YSYEKL. The CDR3 is 15 residues long. Trimming took off 2 bases at V and 2 bases at J, with 7 bases between the two ends. CDR3 sequence reads: CASSQPGAGANVLTF. The CDR3 coding sequence is TGCGCCAGCAGCCAACCAGGGGCTGGGGCCAACGTCCTGACTTTC.

This clone was counted a few times. The chain has TRBV6-2 or TRBV6-3 and TRBJ2-7; 10 nucleotides agree with TRBD2. V was pared by 2 bases and J by 2 bases, with 0 bases of the junction left unmatched. CDR1 is MNHEY, CDR2 SVGEGT, per germline. CDR3 length: 14 residues. For the CDR3, the DNA is TGTGCCAGCAGTTACGGGACTAGCGCCTACGAGCAGTACTTC. This codes for CASSYGTSAYEQYF.

The rearrangement joins TRBV19 to TRBJ2-7; maybe TRBD2 (6 bases). The CDR3 totals 16 residues. The V end was cut by 3 bases, the J end by 0 bases, with 15 bases between. Germline CDR1 and CDR2: LNHDA and SQIVND (reference sequence). The DNA for the CDR3 is TGTGCCAGTAGTATGTTTGGCGGGACGTCCTCCTACGAGCAGTACTTC. Translation: CASSMFGGTSSYEQYF.

The genes are TRBV5-1 and TRBJ2-5; maybe TRBD1 (7 bases). Trimming removed 3 bases from V and 5 bases from J, with 14 bases in between. The CDR3 is made up of 14 amino acids. Germline V gene lookup returns CDR1 SGHRS and CDR2 YFSETQ. The CDR3 DNA sequence: TGCGCCAGCAGCTCAGGGGGGCGAGTTGAGACCCAGTACTTC. Its protein is CASSSGGRVETQYF.

This chain joins TRBV10-1 and TRBJ1-1; a possible D gene is TRBD1 (5 bases). The V gene lost 9 bases and the J gene lost 1 base, with 12 bases spanning the gap. The CDR3 is 13 amino acids. Per the germline V gene, CDR1 is WNHNN and CDR2 is SYGVQD (reference sequence). CDR3 sequence reads: CASPSRANTEAFF. The CDR3 DNA reads as TGCGCCAGTCCCAGCAGGGCGAACACTGAAGCTTTCTTT.

This clone was counted a single time. This chain's CDR3 is CATSQQGNTEAFF. As DNA, the CDR3 is TGTGCCACCAGTCAACAGGGCAACACTGAAGCTTTCTTT. The genes are TRBV24-1 and TRBJ1-1; the D gene is possibly TRBD1 (6 bases). V was shortened by 6 bases and J by 2 bases, with 9 bases between the two germline ends. Germline CDR1 and CDR2: KGHDR and SFDVKD. The CDR3 contains 13 residues.

V and J are TRBV7-2 and TRBJ2-2; 8 bases are shared with TRBD2. The CDR3 is 17 amino acids. V was pared by 2 bases and J by 0 bases, with 5 bases of the junction left unmatched. CDR1 SGHTA and CDR2 FQGNSA come from the germline V gene. CDR3 sequence: CASSLTSGTTNTGELFF. DNA of the CDR3: TGTGCCAGCAGCTTAACTAGCGGAACAACGAACACCGGGGAGCTGTTTTTT.

V and J are TRBV10-3 and TRBJ2-2, with TRBD2 matching 7 bases. The germline V gene has CDR1 ENHRY and CDR2 SYGVKD. CDR3 length: 16 residues. The V segment lost 3 bases and the J segment 3 bases; nucleotides outside the gene matches: 7. The DNA of the CDR3 is TGTGCCATCAGTGATTCTAAACGGGAGGACACCGGGGAGCTGTTTTTT. Its protein product is CAISDSKREDTGELFF.

This chain connects TRBV12-5 to TRBJ2-3, with D perhaps TRBD2 (6 bases). CDR3 length: 14 amino acids. Germline assignment: CDR1 LGHNT and CDR2 FRNRAP. Trimming took 3 bases from V and 2 from J, leaving 9 bases between them. CDR3 sequence reads: CASGFGGVTDTQYF. The DNA for the CDR3 is TGTGCTAGTGGTTTTGGAGGGGTCACAGATACGCAGTATTTT.

J is TRBJ2-7 and V is TRBV28; D is uncertain. Trimming left V 2 bases short and J 5 bases short, with 10 bases between. The CDR3 consists of 13 residues. The V gene's germline CDR1 is MDHEN and CDR2 SYDVKM. The CDR3 reads CASSLGNFNEQYF. DNA of the CDR3: TGTGCCAGCAGTTTAGGCAATTTCAACGAGCAGTACTTC. The entire variable domain, with the rest obtained from reference TRBV28 and TRBJ2-7, is as follows: DVKVTQSSRYLVKRTGEKVFLECVQDMDHENMFWYRQDPGLGLRLIYFSYDVKMKEKGDIPEGYSVSREKKERFSLILESASTNQTSMYLCASSLGNFNEQYFGPGTRLTVT.

The genes are TRBV29-1 and TRBJ2-7; 9 positions match TRBD2. V trimming: 4 bases; J trimming: 5 bases; junction bases outside the gene matches: 18. Germline assignment: CDR1 SQVTM and CDR2 ANQGSEA. This CDR3 contains 17 residues. This chain's CDR3 is CSVGFGATSGRNNEQYF. The CDR3 DNA is TGCAGCGTTGGTTTTGGCGCTACCAGCGGGAGGAACAACGAGCAGTACTTC.